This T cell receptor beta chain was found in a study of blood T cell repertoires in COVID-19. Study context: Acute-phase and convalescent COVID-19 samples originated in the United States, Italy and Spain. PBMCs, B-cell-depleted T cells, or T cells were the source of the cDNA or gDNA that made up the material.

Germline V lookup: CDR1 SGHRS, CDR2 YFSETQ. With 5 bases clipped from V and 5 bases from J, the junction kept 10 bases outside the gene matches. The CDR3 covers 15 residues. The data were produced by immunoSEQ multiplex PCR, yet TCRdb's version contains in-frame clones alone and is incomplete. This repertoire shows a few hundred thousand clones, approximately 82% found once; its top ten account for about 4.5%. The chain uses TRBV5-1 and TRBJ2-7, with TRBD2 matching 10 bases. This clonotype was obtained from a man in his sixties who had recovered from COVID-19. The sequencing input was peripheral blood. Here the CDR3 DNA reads TGCGCCAGCAGAGGTAGCGGGGGGCTCAGAAACGAGCAGTACTTC. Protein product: CASRGSGGLRNEQYF.